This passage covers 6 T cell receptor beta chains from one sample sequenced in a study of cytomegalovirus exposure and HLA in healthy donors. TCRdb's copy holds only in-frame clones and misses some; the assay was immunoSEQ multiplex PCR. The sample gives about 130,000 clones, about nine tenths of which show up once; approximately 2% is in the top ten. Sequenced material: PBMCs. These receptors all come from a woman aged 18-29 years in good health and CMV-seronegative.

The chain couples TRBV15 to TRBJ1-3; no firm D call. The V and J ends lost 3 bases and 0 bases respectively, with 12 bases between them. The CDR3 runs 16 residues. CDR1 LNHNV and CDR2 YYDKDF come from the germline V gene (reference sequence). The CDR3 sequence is CATSSRTGNSGNTIYF. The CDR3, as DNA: TGTGCCACCAGCAGCCGGACTGGCAACTCTGGAAACACCATATATTTT.

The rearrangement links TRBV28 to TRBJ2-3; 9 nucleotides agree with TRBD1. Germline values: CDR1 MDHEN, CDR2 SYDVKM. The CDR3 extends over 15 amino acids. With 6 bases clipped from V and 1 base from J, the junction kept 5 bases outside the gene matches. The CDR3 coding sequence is TGTGCCAGCAGCCTCACAGGGGGCGGCACAGATACGCAGTATTTT. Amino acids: CASSLTGGGTDTQYF.

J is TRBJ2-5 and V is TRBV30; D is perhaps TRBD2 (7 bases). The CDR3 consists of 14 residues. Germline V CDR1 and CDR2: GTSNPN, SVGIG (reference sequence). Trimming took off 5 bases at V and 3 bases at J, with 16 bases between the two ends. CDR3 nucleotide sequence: TGTGCCTGGCACCCGAGGGGGGGGAAAGAGACCCAGTACTTC. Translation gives CAWHPRGGKETQYF.

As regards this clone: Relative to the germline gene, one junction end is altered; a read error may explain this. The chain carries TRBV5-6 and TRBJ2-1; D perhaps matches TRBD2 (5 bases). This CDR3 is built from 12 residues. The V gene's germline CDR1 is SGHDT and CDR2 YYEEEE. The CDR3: CASSDDYTEQFF. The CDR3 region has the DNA TGTGCCAGCAGCGATGACTACACTGAGCAGTTCTTC.

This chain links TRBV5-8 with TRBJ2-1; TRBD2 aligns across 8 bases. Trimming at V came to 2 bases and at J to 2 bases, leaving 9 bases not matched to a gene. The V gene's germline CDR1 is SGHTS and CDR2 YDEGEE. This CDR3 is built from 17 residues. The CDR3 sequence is CASSLPRGGRPYNEQFF. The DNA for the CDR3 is TGTGCCAGCAGCTTACCTCGGGGCGGGAGGCCCTACAATGAGCAGTTCTTC.

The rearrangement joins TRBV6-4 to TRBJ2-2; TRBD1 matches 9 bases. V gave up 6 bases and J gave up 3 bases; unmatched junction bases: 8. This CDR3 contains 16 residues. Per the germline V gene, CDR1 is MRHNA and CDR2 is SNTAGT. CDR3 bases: TGTGCCAGCAGCCGAAACAGGGGGCACGACACCGGGGAGCTGTTTTTT. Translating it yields CASSRNRGHDTGELFF.